A selection of T cell receptor beta chains follows, all from one sample in a study of STAT5B mutations in CD4+ large granular lymphocyte leukemia. Profiling relied on immunoSEQ multiplex PCR, and the TCRdb table lists in-frame clones only, not all of them. Among about 23,000 clones listed, about four fifths were seen once. The specimen sequenced was CD4+ T cells from blood buffy coats. The source of these receptors is a human donor in good health. Both conserved end residues are part of each CDR3. D genes are given only for firm matches. Rows may omit the clone size; those that give it use once, few, many or a size class.

j_call: TRBJ1-5
v_call: TRBV21-1
clone_size: few
d_call: NA
cdr3_aa: CARWGGRYNQPQHF
cdr3_nt: TGTGCCAGGTGGGGAGGGAGATACAATCAGCCCCAGCATTTT

j_call: TRBJ1-1
v_call: TRBV11-2
clone_size: few
d_call: NA
cdr3_aa: CASSLPRGDGNTEAFF
cdr3_nt: TGTGCCAGCAGCTTACCCCGGGGGGACGGGAACACTGAAGCTTTCTTT

j_call: TRBJ1-3
v_call: TRBV10-3
clone_size: NA
d_call: TRBD1
cdr3_aa: CAISEQPGQGSGNTIYF
cdr3_nt: TGTGCCATCAGTGAGCAACCGGGACAGGGCTCTGGAAACACCATATATTTT

j_call: TRBJ2-2
v_call: TRBV19
clone_size: few
d_call: NA
cdr3_aa: CASREGNTGELFF
cdr3_nt: TGTGCCAGTAGAGAGGGGAACACCGGGGAGCTGTTTTTT

j_call: TRBJ2-3
v_call: TRBV7-3
clone_size: NA
d_call: NA
cdr3_aa: CASSPYPRTETSTDTQYF
cdr3_nt: TGTGCCAGCAGCCCCTACCCCCGCACAGAAACTAGCACAGATACGCAGTATTTT

j_call: TRBJ1-6
v_call: TRBV4-1
clone_size: NA
d_call: NA
cdr3_aa: CASSPGPINSPLHF
cdr3_nt: TGCGCCAGCAGCCCGGGACCGATTAATTCACCCCTCCACTTT

j_call: TRBJ1-1
v_call: TRBV7-2
clone_size: NA
d_call: TRBD1
cdr3_aa: CASSARTGVNTEAFF
cdr3_nt: TGTGCCAGCAGCGCAAGGACAGGGGTTAACACTGAAGCTTTCTTT

j_call: TRBJ1-2
v_call: TRBV2
clone_size: NA
d_call: TRBD1
cdr3_aa: CARGGQADGYTF
cdr3_nt: TGTGCCAGGGGGGGACAGGCTGATGGCTACACCTTC

j_call: TRBJ2-7
v_call: TRBV7-9
clone_size: NA
d_call: TRBD2
cdr3_aa: CASSLVLAGVGEQYF
cdr3_nt: TGTGCCAGCAGCTTAGTCCTAGCGGGAGTGGGTGAGCAGTACTTC

j_call: TRBJ1-1
v_call: TRBV11-2
clone_size: NA
d_call: NA
cdr3_aa: CASSALRGAKRNTEAFF
cdr3_nt: TGTGCCAGCAGCGCCCTGAGGGGCGCAAAGAGGAACACTGAAGCTTTCTTT

j_call: TRBJ2-7
v_call: TRBV7-8
clone_size: once
d_call: TRBD2
cdr3_aa: CASSLRLAGPYEQYF
cdr3_nt: TGTGCCAGCAGCTTAAGACTAGCGGGGCCCTACGAGCAGTACTTC

j_call: TRBJ2-2
v_call: TRBV5-1
clone_size: NA
d_call: TRBD2
cdr3_aa: CASTLGAGEGTGELFF
cdr3_nt: TGCGCCAGCACCCTGGGAGCGGGAGAGGGCACCGGGGAGCTGTTTTTT

j_call: TRBJ2-5
v_call: TRBV6-4
clone_size: NA
d_call: NA
cdr3_aa: CASSVEHQETQYF
cdr3_nt: TGTGCCAGCAGTGTTGAACACCAAGAGACCCAGTACTTC

j_call: TRBJ1-2
v_call: TRBV30
clone_size: NA
d_call: NA
cdr3_aa: CAWADSPIGTYGYTF
cdr3_nt: TGTGCCTGGGCCGACAGTCCCATCGGGACCTATGGCTACACCTTC

j_call: TRBJ2-5
v_call: TRBV11-3
clone_size: NA
d_call: NA
cdr3_aa: CASSTRTVQETQYF
cdr3_nt: TGTGCCAGCAGCACCCGGACAGTCCAAGAGACCCAGTACTTC

j_call: TRBJ1-6
v_call: TRBV7-9
clone_size: NA
d_call: NA
cdr3_aa: CASSPAYNSPLHF
cdr3_nt: TGTGCCAGCAGCCCGGCCTATAATTCACCCCTCCACTTT

j_call: TRBJ2-1
v_call: TRBV6-6
clone_size: few
d_call: TRBD2
cdr3_aa: CASRNGLAGANEQFF
cdr3_nt: TGTGCCAGCAGAAACGGACTAGCGGGGGCCAATGAGCAGTTCTTC

j_call: TRBJ2-3
v_call: TRBV10-3
clone_size: NA
d_call: TRBD2
cdr3_aa: CAISDGVGSSGDTDTQYF
cdr3_nt: TGTGCCATCAGTGATGGTGTCGGGTCTAGCGGCGACACAGATACGCAGTATTTT

j_call: TRBJ1-4
v_call: TRBV27
clone_size: NA
d_call: TRBD1
cdr3_aa: CASSLTGGANEKLFF
cdr3_nt: TGTGCCAGCAGTTTAACAGGGGGCGCGAATGAAAAACTGTTTTTT

j_call: TRBJ2-3
v_call: TRBV4-1
clone_size: NA
d_call: NA
cdr3_aa: CASSQGGVKWDTQYF
cdr3_nt: TGCGCCAGCAGCCAAGGGGGGGTAAAGTGGGATACGCAGTATTTT

j_call: TRBJ2-5
v_call: TRBV2
clone_size: NA
d_call: TRBD2
cdr3_aa: CASSAGLAGGPQETQYF
cdr3_nt: TGTGCCAGCAGCGCGGGACTAGCGGGAGGCCCGCAAGAGACCCAGTACTTC

j_call: TRBJ2-1
v_call: TRBV27
clone_size: NA
d_call: NA
cdr3_aa: CASSPGLGREGEQFF
cdr3_nt: TGTGCCAGCAGCCCTGGTTTGGGGCGAGAAGGTGAGCAGTTCTTC

j_call: TRBJ2-7
v_call: TRBV20-1
clone_size: NA
d_call: TRBD2
cdr3_aa: CSAREGYEQYF
cdr3_nt: TGCAGTGCGAGGGAGGGCTACGAGCAGTACTTC

j_call: TRBJ1-2
v_call: TRBV10-2
clone_size: NA
d_call: NA
cdr3_aa: CASSGDGLNYGYTF
cdr3_nt: TGCGCCAGCAGTGGGGACGGTCTTAACTATGGCTACACCTTC

j_call: TRBJ2-1
v_call: TRBV5-6
clone_size: NA
d_call: TRBD1
cdr3_aa: CASSWVGDREFF
cdr3_nt: TGTGCCAGCAGCTGGGTGGGGGACAGAGAGTTCTTC

j_call: TRBJ2-3
v_call: TRBV6-5
clone_size: NA
d_call: TRBD2
cdr3_aa: CASEAGGRGTQYF
cdr3_nt: TGTGCCAGTGAAGCGGGAGGGCGGGGGACGCAGTATTTT

j_call: TRBJ2-5
v_call: TRBV7-6
clone_size: NA
d_call: NA
cdr3_aa: CASKERAFVQETQYF
cdr3_nt: TGTGCCAGCAAGGAAAGGGCGTTTGTACAAGAGACCCAGTACTTC

j_call: TRBJ2-3
v_call: TRBV20-1
clone_size: NA
d_call: NA
cdr3_aa: CSGDTDTQYF
cdr3_nt: TGCAGTGGCGATACAGATACGCAGTATTTT

j_call: TRBJ1-5
v_call: TRBV6-1
clone_size: NA
d_call: NA
cdr3_aa: CASSDLSPTGQPQHF
cdr3_nt: TGTGCCAGCAGCGATTTATCTCCCACGGGACAGCCCCAGCATTTT

j_call: TRBJ2-5
v_call: TRBV7-6
clone_size: NA
d_call: NA
cdr3_aa: CASSSGQQETQYF
cdr3_nt: TGTGCCAGCAGCTCTGGACAGCAAGAGACCCAGTACTTC

j_call: TRBJ2-7
v_call: TRBV27
clone_size: NA
d_call: NA
cdr3_aa: CASSLSWGVEQYF
cdr3_nt: TGTGCCAGCAGTTTATCGTGGGGGGTCGAGCAGTACTTC

j_call: TRBJ2-7
v_call: TRBV2
clone_size: NA
d_call: TRBD2
cdr3_aa: CASMGNSGKPNLPPYEQYF
cdr3_nt: TGTGCCAGCATGGGAAATAGCGGGAAACCTAACCTCCCCCCCTACGAGCAGTACTTC

j_call: TRBJ2-7
v_call: TRBV18
clone_size: NA
d_call: TRBD2
cdr3_aa: CASSPTTSGKGEQYF
cdr3_nt: TGTGCCAGCTCACCAACGACTAGCGGGAAAGGCGAGCAGTACTTC

j_call: TRBJ2-1
v_call: TRBV28
clone_size: few
d_call: TRBD1
cdr3_aa: CASSLTGGNEQFF
cdr3_nt: TGTGCCAGCAGTTTAACAGGGGGCAATGAGCAGTTCTTC

j_call: TRBJ2-3
v_call: TRBV27
clone_size: NA
d_call: TRBD2
cdr3_aa: CASSSFLAGGATDTQYF
cdr3_nt: TGTGCCAGCAGTTCCTTTCTGGCGGGAGGGGCCACAGATACGCAGTATTTT